This TCR beta chain was captured in a study of blood T cell repertoires in COVID-19. Study in general: Acute-phase and convalescent COVID-19 samples originated in the United States, Italy and Spain. PBMCs, B-cell-depleted T cells, or T cells were the source of the cDNA or gDNA that made up the material.

Original handling: The assay estimated nucleated cells by amplifying reference gene primers. The data were produced by immunoSEQ multiplex PCR, yet TCRdb's version contains in-frame clones alone and is incomplete. V and J calls and clone size are those listed in that table; D and trimming were worked out from the DNA. The data hold 390,000 or so clones, with roughly 90% observed a single time. Germline V gene data show CDR1 as SGHRS and CDR2 as YFSETQ. CDR3 size: 12 residues. V lost 4 bases, J lost 3 bases, and 7 bases lay in between. Material: peripheral blood. The chain combines TRBV5-1 with TRBJ1-1; D is undetermined. The TCR originated in a woman aged 30 to 39 with active or convalescent COVID-19. This chain's CDR3 is CASSNGDTEAFF. The CDR3 DNA reads TGCGCCAGCAGCAATGGAGACACTGAAGCTTTCTTT.